Following are 6 T cell receptor beta chains from one sample sequenced in a study of T cell responses to AZD1222 COVID-19 vaccine. TCRdb's table, derived via immunoSEQ multiplex PCR, lists solely in-frame clones and lacks some. Among about 85,000 clones, about 90% were seen once, and the ten largest hold 15% to 20%. The input for sequencing was peripheral blood, taken on day 0 of AZD1222 vaccination. Every receptor here comes from an adult in good health.

The chain recombines TRBV9 with TRBJ2-3; 8 positions match TRBD1. The V segment lost 3 bases and the J segment 1 base; nucleotides outside the gene matches: 1. The CDR3 runs to 14 residues. CDR1 and CDR2 from the germline V gene are SGDLS and YYNGEE. The CDR3 DNA sequence: TGTGCCAGCAGCGACAGGGGGGGCACAGATACGCAGTATTTT. It translates to CASSDRGGTDTQYF.

The chain uses TRBV18 and TRBJ1-5, with D possibly TRBD1 on 5 matching bases. The CDR3 covers 14 residues. Germline V gene data show CDR1 as KGHSH and CDR2 as LQKENI. Trimming pared 0 bases from V and 5 bases from J, leaving 8 bases between. The CDR3 reads CASSPPGGYQPQHF. CDR3 bases: TGTGCCAGCTCACCACCTGGGGGTTATCAGCCCCAGCATTTT. Full variable domain (missing parts from reference TRBV18 and TRBJ1-5): NAGVMQNPRHLVRRRGQEARLRCSPMKGHSHVYWYRQLPEEGLKFMVYLQKENIIDESGMPKERFSAEFPKEGPSILRIQQVVRGDSAAYFCASSPPGGYQPQHFGDGTRLSIL.

This clone was counted once. The chain links TRBV10-3 to TRBJ2-2, with no clear D. Germline V CDR1 and CDR2: ENHRY, SYGVKD. V was cut by 10 bases and J by 7 bases, with 22 bases left in between. CDR3 size: 15 residues. The CDR3 sequence: CATRPPSVGFGELFF. CDR3 bases: TGTGCCACCAGGCCCCCGTCTGTTGGGTTCGGGGAGCTGTTTTTT.

This chain joins TRBV16 and TRBJ1-2, with D possibly TRBD1 on 5 matching bases. Germline CDR1 and CDR2: KGHSY and FQNENV. V was shortened by 0 bases and J by 5 bases, with 13 bases between the two germline ends. The CDR3 contains 15 residues. CDR3 loop: CASSQSPGKRYGYTF. The CDR3, as DNA: TGTGCCAGCAGCCAATCCCCAGGGAAGAGGTATGGCTACACCTTC.

This chain connects TRBV5-4 to TRBJ2-7; 11 nucleotides align to TRBD1. Losses at the gene ends were 1 base for V and 5 bases for J; bases not matched to a gene: 2. The CDR3 has 14 residues. CDR1 and CDR2 (germline): SGHNT, YYREEE (reference sequence). The CDR3 protein is CASSLRTGGNEQYF. The CDR3 DNA reads TGTGCCAGCAGCTTGAGGACAGGGGGCAACGAGCAGTACTTC.

This chain connects TRBV6-5 to TRBJ1-2, with D uncertain. Trimming shortened V by 6 bases and J by 4 bases, and 9 bases separated the two germline ends. The CDR3 contains 12 residues. The germline CDR1 and CDR2 sequences are MNHEY and SVGAGI. The CDR3 spells CASSPFPYGYTF. For the CDR3, the DNA is TGTGCCAGCAGCCCCTTCCCCTATGGCTACACCTTC.